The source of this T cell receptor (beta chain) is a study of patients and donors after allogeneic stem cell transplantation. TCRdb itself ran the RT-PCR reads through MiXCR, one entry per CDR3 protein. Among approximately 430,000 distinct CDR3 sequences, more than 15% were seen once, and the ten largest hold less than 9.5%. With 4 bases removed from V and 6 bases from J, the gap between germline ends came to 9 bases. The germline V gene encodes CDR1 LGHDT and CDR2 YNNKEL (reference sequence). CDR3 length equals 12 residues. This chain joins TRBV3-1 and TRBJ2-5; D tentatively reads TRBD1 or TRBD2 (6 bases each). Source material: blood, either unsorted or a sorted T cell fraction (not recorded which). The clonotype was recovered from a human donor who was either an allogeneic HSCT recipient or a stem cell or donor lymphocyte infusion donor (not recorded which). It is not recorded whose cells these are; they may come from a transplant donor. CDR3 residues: CASSRGGKTQYF. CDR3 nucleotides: TGTGCCAGCAGCCGAGGGGGGAAGACCCAGTACTTC.